This T cell receptor beta chain was recovered during a study of blood T cell repertoires in COVID-19. Study details: Acute and convalescent COVID-19 specimens originated in the United States, Italy and Spain. PBMCs, B-cell-depleted T cells, or T cells provided the cDNA or gDNA that made up the material.

Seattle cases were enrolled at active infection and followed longitudinally. Clones were sequenced by immunoSEQ multiplex PCR, and TCRdb holds only the in-frame ones, with some missing. The data contain approximately 90,000 clones, roughly 80% of them singletons. This CDR3 has 21 amino acids. The rearrangement joins TRBV12-2 to TRBJ2-2; TRBD1, the table's D call, lacks a check against the DNA. TRBV12-2 is recorded as a pseudogene. The source is a man between 65 and 80 years old with COVID-19, enrolled during active disease. What was sequenced was peripheral blood. CDR3 nucleotide sequence: TGTGCAAGTCGCTTCAACCATGACAAAAGAAGGGGTTCTCCGAACACCGGGGAGCTGTTTTTT. It encodes CASRFNHDKRRGSPNTGELFF.